The clone carrying this T cell receptor (beta chain) was detected a few times. Germline V lookup: CDR1 SGHRS, CDR2 YFSETQ. The CDR3 is 15 residues long. With 7 bases removed from V and 8 bases from J, the gap between germline ends came to 24 bases. This specimen belongs to a study of beta chain features in type 1 diabetes. Since all of the isolated RNA was reverse transcribed, expressed TCRB transcripts were what got sequenced. The data were produced by immunoSEQ multiplex PCR, yet TCRdb's version contains in-frame clones alone and is incomplete. The sample contains hundreds of thousands of clones, 11% to 15% of which appear only once.

The sample was central memory CD4+ T cells from blood. The chain is built from TRBV5-1 and TRBJ1-2, with D tentatively TRBD1 (6 bases). This sequence originates from a man aged 25-45 years in good health. CDR3 amino acids: CASQTQSGAHEGYTF. For the CDR3, the DNA is TGCGCCAGCCAGACACAATCAGGGGCTCATGAGGGCTACACCTTC.